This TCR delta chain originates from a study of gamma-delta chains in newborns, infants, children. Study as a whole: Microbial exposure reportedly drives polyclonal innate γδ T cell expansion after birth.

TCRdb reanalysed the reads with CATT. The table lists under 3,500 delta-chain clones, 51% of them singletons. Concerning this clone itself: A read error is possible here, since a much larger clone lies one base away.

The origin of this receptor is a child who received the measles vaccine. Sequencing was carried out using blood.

As DNA, the CDR3 is TGTGCCTGTGACTCAGTACTGGGGGTGCGATACGGGGCCGATAAACTCATCTTT. Protein: CACDSVLGVRYGADKLIF. The chain combines TRDV2 with TRDJ1, with 8 bases matching TRDD3. CDR1 GEAIGNYY and CDR2 EKD come from the germline V gene. With V trimmed by 3 bases and J by 3 bases, 17 bases remained unmatched. The CDR3 runs 18 residues.